This TCR beta chain was profiled in a study of cytomegalovirus exposure and HLA in healthy donors. Study-wide findings and caveats: In an earlier analysis, most TCR beta V segments were productive about 87% or about 30% of the time.

The CDR3 totals 13 residues. Deletions cut 0 bases from V and 11 bases from J, with 14 bases between. Per germline, CDR1 SGHRS and CDR2 YFSETQ. Primers included in the PCR were 60 Vbeta and 13 Jbeta primers. The method was immunoSEQ multiplex PCR; TCRdb's version includes in-frame clones alone and lacks a portion of them. The profile shows roughly 120,000 clones, roughly 65% of them singletons. A word on this clone: Its matching antigen is unknown.

The sequence came from a man aged 35-49 years in good health and CMV-seropositive. Sequences were obtained from PBMCs. This chain connects TRBV5-1 to TRBJ2-5; maybe TRBD2 (6 bases). CDR3 nucleotides: TGCGCCAGCAGCTTGGGGAGCGGGTCGGAGCAGTACTTC. It yields the protein CASSLGSGSEQYF.